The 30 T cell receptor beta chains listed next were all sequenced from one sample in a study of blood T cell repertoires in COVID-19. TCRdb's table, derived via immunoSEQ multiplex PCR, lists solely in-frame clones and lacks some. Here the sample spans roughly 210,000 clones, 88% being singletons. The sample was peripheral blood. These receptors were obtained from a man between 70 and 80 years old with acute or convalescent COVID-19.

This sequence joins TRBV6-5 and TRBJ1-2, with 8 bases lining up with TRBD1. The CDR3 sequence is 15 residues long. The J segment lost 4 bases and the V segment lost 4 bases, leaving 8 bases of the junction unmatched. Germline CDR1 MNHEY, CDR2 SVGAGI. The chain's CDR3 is CASSSSDRGSYGYTF. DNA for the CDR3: TGTGCCAGCAGTTCCTCCGACAGGGGAAGCTATGGCTACACCTTC.

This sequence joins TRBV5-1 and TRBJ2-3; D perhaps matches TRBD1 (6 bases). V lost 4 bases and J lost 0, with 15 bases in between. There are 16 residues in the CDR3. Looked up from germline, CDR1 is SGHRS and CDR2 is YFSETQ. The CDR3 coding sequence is TGCGCCAGCAGCGCCAACAGGGTTCCTAGCACAGATACGCAGTATTTT. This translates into CASSANRVPSTDTQYF.

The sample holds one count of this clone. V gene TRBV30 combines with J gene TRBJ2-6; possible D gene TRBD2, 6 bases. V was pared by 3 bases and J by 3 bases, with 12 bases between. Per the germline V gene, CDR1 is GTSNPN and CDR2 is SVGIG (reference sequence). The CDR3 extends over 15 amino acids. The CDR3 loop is CAWREGSFGANVLTF. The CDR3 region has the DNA TGTGCCTGGAGGGAGGGGAGCTTTGGGGCCAACGTCCTGACTTTC.

CDR3 bases: TGCGCCAGCAGCTTGGTCCCTGACAATGAGCAGTTCTTC. As protein: CASSLVPDNEQFF. The gene calls are TRBV5-1 and TRBJ2-1; unclear D gene. The V gene lost 0 bases and the J gene lost 5 bases, with 6 bases spanning the gap. This CDR3 has 13 amino acids. Germline V gene lookup returns CDR1 SGHRS and CDR2 YFSETQ.

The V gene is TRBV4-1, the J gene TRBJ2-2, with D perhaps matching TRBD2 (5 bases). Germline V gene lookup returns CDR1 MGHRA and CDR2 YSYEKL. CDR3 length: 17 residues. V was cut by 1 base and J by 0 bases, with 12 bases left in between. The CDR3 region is CASSQVYSGSNTGELFF. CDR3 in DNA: TGCGCCAGCAGCCAAGTATATTCGGGGTCGAACACCGGGGAGCTGTTTTTT.

The chain's CDR3 is CASSNQETQYF. For the CDR3, the DNA is TGTGCCAGCAGTAACCAAGAGACCCAGTACTTC. The chain is built from TRBV9 and TRBJ2-5; D is undetermined. Trimming shortened V by 5 bases and J by 0 bases, and 2 bases separated the two germline ends. CDR3 size: 11 residues. The V gene's germline CDR1 is SGDLS and CDR2 YYNGEE.

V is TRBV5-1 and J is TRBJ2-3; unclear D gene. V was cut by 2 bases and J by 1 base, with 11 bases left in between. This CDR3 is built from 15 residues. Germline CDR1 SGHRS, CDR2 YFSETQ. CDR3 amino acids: CASSFSVLGTDTQYF. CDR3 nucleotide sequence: TGCGCCAGCAGCTTTTCGGTCCTGGGCACAGATACGCAGTATTTT.

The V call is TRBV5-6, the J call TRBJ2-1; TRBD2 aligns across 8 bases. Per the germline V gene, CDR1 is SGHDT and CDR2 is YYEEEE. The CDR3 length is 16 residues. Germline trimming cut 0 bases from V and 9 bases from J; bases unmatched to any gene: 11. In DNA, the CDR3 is TGTGCCAGCAGCTTGGCCCCAGCGGGAGTACGGGGTGAGCAGTTCTTC. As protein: CASSLAPAGVRGEQFF.

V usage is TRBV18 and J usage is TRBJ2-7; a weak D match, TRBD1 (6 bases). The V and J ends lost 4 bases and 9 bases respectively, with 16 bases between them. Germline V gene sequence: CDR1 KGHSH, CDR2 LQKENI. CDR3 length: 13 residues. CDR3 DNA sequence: TGTGCCAGCTCACAGGGACAAGAATATGGGCAGTACTTC. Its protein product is CASSQGQEYGQYF.

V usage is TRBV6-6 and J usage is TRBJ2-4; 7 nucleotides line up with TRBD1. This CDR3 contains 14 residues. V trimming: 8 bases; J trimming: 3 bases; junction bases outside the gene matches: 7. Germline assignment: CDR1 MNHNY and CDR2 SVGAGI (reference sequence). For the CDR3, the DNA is TGTGCCAGCGGAAGTGACAGGGTCAAAAACATTCAGTACTTC. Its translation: CASGSDRVKNIQYF.

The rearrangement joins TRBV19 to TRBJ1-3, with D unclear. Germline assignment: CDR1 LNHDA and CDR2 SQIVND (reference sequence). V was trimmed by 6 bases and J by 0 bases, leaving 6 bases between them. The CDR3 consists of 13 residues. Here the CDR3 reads CASRVSSGNTIYF. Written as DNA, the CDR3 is TGTGCCAGTAGAGTGAGCTCTGGAAACACCATATATTTT.

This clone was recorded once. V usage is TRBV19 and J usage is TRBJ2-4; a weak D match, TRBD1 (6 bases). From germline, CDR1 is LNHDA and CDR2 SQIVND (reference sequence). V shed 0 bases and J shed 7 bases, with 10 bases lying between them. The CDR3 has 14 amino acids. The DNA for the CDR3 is TGTGCCAGTAGTATAGAATGGCAGGGGAACATTCAGTACTTC. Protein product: CASSIEWQGNIQYF.

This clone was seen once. The CDR3 coding sequence is TGTGCCATCAGTATAGCGGGGGATACGCAGTATTTT. The encoded protein is CAISIAGDTQYF. The rearrangement links TRBV10-3 to TRBJ2-3, with 8 bases lining up with TRBD2. Germline trimming cut 5 bases from V and 6 bases from J; bases unmatched to any gene: 1. The CDR3 totals 12 residues. Per germline, CDR1 ENHRY and CDR2 SYGVKD.

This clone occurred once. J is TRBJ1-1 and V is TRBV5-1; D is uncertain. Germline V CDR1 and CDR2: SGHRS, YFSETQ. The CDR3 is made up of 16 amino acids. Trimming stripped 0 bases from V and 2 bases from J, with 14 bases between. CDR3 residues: CASSLGRGIYNTEAFF. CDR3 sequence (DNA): TGCGCCAGCAGCTTGGGACGGGGAATTTACAACACTGAAGCTTTCTTT. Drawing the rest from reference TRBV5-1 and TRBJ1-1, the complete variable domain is KAGVTQTPRYLIKTRGQQVTLSCSPISGHRSVSWYQQTPGQGLQFLFEYFSETQRNKGNFPGRFSGRQFSNSRSEMNVSTLELGDSALYLCASSLGRGIYNTEAFFGQGTRLTVV.

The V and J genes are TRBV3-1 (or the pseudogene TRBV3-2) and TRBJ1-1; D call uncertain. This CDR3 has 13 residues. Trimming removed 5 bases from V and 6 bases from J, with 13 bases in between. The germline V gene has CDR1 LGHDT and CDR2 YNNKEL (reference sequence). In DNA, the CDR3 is TGTGCCAGCAGCGAAGCAGGTCTGTCTGAAGCTTTCTTT. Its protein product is CASSEAGLSEAFF.

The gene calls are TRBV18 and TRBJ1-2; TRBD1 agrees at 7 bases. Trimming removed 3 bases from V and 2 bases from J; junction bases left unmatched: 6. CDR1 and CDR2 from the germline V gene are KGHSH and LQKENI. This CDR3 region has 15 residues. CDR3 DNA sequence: TGTGCCAGCTCACCTTGGACAGGAGAAAACTATGGCTACACCTTC. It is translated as CASSPWTGENYGYTF.

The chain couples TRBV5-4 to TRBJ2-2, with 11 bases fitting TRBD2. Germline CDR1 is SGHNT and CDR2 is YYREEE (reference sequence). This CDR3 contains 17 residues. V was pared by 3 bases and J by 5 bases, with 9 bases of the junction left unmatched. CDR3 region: CASSSLAGAGITGELFF. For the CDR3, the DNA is TGTGCCAGCAGCTCACTAGCGGGAGCAGGGATAACCGGGGAGCTGTTTTTT.

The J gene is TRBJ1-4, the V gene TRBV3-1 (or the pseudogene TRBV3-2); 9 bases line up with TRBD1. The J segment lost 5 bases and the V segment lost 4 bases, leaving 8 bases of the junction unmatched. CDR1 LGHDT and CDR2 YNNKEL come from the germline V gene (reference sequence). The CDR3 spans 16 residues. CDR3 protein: CASSRGNRGLNEKLFF. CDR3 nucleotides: TGTGCCAGCAGCCGAGGTAACAGGGGGCTCAATGAAAAACTGTTTTTT.

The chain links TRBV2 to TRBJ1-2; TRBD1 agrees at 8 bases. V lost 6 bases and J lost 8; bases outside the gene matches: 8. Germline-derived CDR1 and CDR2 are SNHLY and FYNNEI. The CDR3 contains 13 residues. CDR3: CASRAGRQGGYTF. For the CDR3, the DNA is TGTGCCAGCAGGGCCGGGAGACAGGGGGGCTACACCTTC.

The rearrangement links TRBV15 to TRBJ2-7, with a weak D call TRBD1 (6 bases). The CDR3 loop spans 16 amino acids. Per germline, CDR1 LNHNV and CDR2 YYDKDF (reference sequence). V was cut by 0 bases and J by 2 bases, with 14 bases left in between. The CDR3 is CATSRDLATGPYEQYF. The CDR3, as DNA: TGTGCCACCAGCAGAGATCTGGCCACAGGGCCCTACGAGCAGTACTTC.

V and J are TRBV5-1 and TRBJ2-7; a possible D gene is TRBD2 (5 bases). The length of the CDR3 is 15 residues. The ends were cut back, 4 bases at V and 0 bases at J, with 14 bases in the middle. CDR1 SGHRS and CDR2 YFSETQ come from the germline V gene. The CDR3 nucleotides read TGCGCCAGCAGCCTCTCGGGGTTTAGCTCCTACGAGCAGTACTTC. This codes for CASSLSGFSSYEQYF.

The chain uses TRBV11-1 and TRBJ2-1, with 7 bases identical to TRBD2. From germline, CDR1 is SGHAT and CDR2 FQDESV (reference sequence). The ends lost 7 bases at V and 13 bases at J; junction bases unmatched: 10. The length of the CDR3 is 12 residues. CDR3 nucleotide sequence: TGTGCCAGCACCCGCCCCGGGGGGAATCAGTTCTTC. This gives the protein CASTRPGGNQFF.

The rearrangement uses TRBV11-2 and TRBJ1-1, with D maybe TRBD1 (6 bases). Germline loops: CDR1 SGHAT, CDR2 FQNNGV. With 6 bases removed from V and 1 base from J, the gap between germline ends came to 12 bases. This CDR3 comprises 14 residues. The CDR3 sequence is CASRNGQTNTEAFF. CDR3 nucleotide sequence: TGTGCCAGCAGAAATGGACAGACGAACACTGAAGCTTTCTTT.

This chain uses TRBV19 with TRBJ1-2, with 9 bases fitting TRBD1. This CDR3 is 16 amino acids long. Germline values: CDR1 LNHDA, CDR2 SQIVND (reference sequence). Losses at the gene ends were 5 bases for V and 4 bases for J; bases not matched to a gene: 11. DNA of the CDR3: TGTGCCAGTAGTTCCGGACAGGGGCGACACCTCTATGGCTACACCTTC. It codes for CASSSGQGRHLYGYTF.

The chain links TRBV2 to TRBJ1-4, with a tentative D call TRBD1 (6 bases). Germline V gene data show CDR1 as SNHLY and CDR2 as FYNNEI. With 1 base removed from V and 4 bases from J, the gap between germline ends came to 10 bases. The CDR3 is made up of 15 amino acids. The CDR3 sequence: CASSEGQVINEKLFF. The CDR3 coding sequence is TGTGCCAGCAGTGAAGGACAGGTGATTAATGAAAAACTGTTTTTT.

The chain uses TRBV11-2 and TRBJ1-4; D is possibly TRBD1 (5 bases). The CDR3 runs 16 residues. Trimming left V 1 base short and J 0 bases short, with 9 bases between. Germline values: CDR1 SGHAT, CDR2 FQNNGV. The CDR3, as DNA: TGTGCCAGCAGCTTAGGACAGATAACAACTAATGAAAAACTGTTTTTT. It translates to CASSLGQITTNEKLFF.

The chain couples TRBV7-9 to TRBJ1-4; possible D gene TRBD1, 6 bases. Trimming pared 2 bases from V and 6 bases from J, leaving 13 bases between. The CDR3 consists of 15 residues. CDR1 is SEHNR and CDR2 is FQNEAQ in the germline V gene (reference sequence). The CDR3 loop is CASSLTRQVYEKLFF. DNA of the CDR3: TGTGCCAGCAGCTTAACCCGACAGGTTTATGAAAAACTGTTTTTT.

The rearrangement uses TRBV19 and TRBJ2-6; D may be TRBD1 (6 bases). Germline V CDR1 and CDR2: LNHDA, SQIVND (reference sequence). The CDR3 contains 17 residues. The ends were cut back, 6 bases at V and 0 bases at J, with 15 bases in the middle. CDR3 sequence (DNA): TGTGCCAGTAGGCCTGGGACACAGCCCTCTGGGGCCAACGTCCTGACTTTC. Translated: CASRPGTQPSGANVLTF.

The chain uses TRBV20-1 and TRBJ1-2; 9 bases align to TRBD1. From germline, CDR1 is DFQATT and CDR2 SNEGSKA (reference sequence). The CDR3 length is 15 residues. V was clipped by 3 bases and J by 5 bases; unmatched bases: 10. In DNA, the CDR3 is TGCAGTGCTAGTGTATCCGGGACAGGGTATTATGGCTACACCTTC. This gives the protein CSASVSGTGYYGYTF.

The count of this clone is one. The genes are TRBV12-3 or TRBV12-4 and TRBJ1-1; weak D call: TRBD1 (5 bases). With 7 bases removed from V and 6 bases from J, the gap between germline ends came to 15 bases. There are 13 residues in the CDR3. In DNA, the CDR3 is TGTGCCAGCAATACTCAGGGTGTCCCTGAAGCTTTCTTT. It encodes CASNTQGVPEAFF.